The 2 T cell receptor beta chains presented below share a single source sample, sequenced in a study of blood T cell repertoires in COVID-19. Libraries were prepared by immunoSEQ multiplex PCR; TCRdb keeps only in-frame clonotypes and omits some of them. This table holds some 170,000 clones, about 85% found once. Sample: peripheral blood. The receptors were sampled from a middle-aged man with acute or convalescent COVID-19.

This clone was picked up a small number of times. The chain uses TRBV6-2 or TRBV6-3 and TRBJ2-3; 14 positions match TRBD2. Germline lookup yields CDR1 MNHEY and CDR2 SVGEGT. The length of the CDR3 is 15 residues. The junction had 1 base not matched to a gene; V was cut back by 5 bases and J by 3 bases. The CDR3 DNA is TGTGCCAGCAGTAGGACTAGCGGGGGGACAGATACGCAGTATTTT. It yields the protein CASSRTSGGTDTQYF.

This clone has only one observation. J is TRBJ2-3 and V is TRBV19; D is unclear. There are 17 residues in the CDR3. Germline CDR1 LNHDA, CDR2 SQIVND (reference sequence). V was shortened by 3 bases and J by 0 bases, with 16 bases between the two germline ends. CDR3 sequence reads: CASSIFFELVSTDTQYF. The DNA for the CDR3 is TGTGCCAGTAGTATCTTTTTTGAGCTCGTTAGCACAGATACGCAGTATTTT. Looking up the rest from reference TRBV19 and TRBJ2-3 gives the full variable domain: DGGITQSPKYLFRKEGQNVTLSCEQNLNHDAMYWYRQDPGQGLRLIYYSQIVNDFQKGDIAEGYSVSREKKESFPLTVTSAQKNPTAFYLCASSIFFELVSTDTQYFGPGTRLTVL.